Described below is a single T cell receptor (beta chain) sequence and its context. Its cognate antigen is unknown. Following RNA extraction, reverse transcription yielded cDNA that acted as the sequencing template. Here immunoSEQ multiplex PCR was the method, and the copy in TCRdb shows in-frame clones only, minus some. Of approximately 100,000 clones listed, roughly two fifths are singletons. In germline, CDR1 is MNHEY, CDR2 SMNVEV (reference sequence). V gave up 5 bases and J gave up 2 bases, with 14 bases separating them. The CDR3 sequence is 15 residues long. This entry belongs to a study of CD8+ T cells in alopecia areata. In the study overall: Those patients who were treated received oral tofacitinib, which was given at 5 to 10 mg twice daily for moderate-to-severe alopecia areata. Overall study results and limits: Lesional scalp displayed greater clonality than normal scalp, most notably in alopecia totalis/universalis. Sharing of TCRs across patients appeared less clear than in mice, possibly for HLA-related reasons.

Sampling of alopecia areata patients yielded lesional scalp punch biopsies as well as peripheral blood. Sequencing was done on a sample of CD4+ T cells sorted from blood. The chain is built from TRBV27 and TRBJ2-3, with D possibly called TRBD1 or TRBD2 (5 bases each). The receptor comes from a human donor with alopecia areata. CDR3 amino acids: CASSARGRTTDTQYF. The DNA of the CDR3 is TGTGCCAGCAGTGCACGGGGACGGACCACAGATACGCAGTATTTT.